This T cell receptor beta chain came from a study of identical twins. Study conclusions and caveats: In monozygotic twins, models underestimated the sharing of out-of-frame TCR alpha. Out-of-frame alpha sequences shared by twins showed excess low generation probability.

The table lists this clonotype with a few counts. No antigen is known for it. A universal primer site came from template switching; cDNA carried unique molecular identifiers. TCRdb reanalysed the 5' RACE reads using MiXCR and keeps one entry per CDR3 protein. The sample lists more than 400,000 distinct CDR3 sequences; 13% to 15% were seen once. These data also featured in a second study, about yellow fever vaccine responses in identical twins.

The sequencing sample was made of CD4+ T cells sorted from blood. The receptor was isolated from a young woman in good health.

In DNA form, the CDR3 reads TGTGCCAGCAGCTTTTACCCGAAGGGCACCGGGGAGCTGTTTTTT. Its protein product is CASSFYPKGTGELFF. The V and J genes are TRBV5-5 and TRBJ2-2; D gene uncertain. V gave up 2 bases and J gave up 4 bases, with 12 bases separating them. This CDR3 spans 15 amino acids. Germline CDR1 reads SGHKS; CDR2 reads YYEKEE (reference sequence).